The rows below give T cell receptor beta chains drawn from one sample of a study of blood T cell repertoires in COVID-19. Data came from immunoSEQ multiplex PCR; TCRdb stores just in-frame clones and leaves some out. This table has under 300,000 clones, approximately 83% appearing once. Sample: peripheral blood. The receptors come from a man younger than 45 who had recovered from COVID-19. Each CDR3 is given with its conserved first and last residue.

V: TRBV6-5
J: TRBJ2-7
CDR3: CASSNSYEQYF

V: TRBV6-5
J: TRBJ2-1
CDR3: CASSAGVYSYNEQFF

V: TRBV6-5
J: TRBJ2-3
CDR3: CASLTTRAPKDTQYF

V: TRBV19
J: TRBJ2-5
CDR3: CASSSRGHWETQYF

V: TRBV18
J: TRBJ2-5
CDR3: CASSPPTVRAQETQYF

V: TRBV7-9
J: TRBJ2-3
CDR3: CASSLEGSTDTQYF

V: TRBV5-1
J: TRBJ2-6
CDR3: CASSLDPMSSGANVLTF

V: TRBV5-1
J: TRBJ2-3
CDR3: CASSLEGDTNTDTQYF

V: TRBV7-2
J: TRBJ1-1
CDR3: CASSLVYNTEAFF

V: TRBV5-1
J: TRBJ1-1
CDR3: CASSPDSMNTEAFF

V: TRBV29-1
J: TRBJ1-2
CDR3: CSVQRTGGTGGYTF

V: TRBV3-1/TRBV3-2
J: TRBJ1-2
CDR3: CASSPTGSMGYTF

V: TRBV5-5
J: TRBJ2-7
CDR3: CASSLDNTPYEQYF

V: TRBV11-3
J: TRBJ2-5
CDR3: CASSLESGRGLAFPQETQYF

V: TRBV7-2
J: TRBJ2-5
CDR3: CASSSLRLAGAETQYF

V: TRBV19
J: TRBJ1-2
CDR3: CASSYGAGRNYYGYTF

V: TRBV5-4
J: TRBJ2-5
CDR3: CASSKGYDRGKETQYF

V: TRBV6-5
J: TRBJ2-1
CDR3: CASSSSGRGVNEQFF

V: TRBV5-1
J: TRBJ1-1
CDR3: CASSLGVPPTEAFF

V: TRBV7-2
J: TRBJ1-1
CDR3: CASSPGQGPQTEAFF

V: TRBV5-1
J: TRBJ2-5
CDR3: CASSPGGGAETQYF

V: TRBV3-1/TRBV3-2
J: TRBJ2-5
CDR3: CASSYSRAGGETQYF

V: TRBV6-5
J: TRBJ1-5
CDR3: CAVSGGTDQPQHF

V: TRBV10-3
J: TRBJ2-5
CDR3: CAISSSGSETQYF

V: TRBV27
J: TRBJ2-1
CDR3: CASRPHSGGAANEQFF

V: TRBV7-2
J: TRBJ1-2
CDR3: CASSLDSGGNYGYTF

V: TRBV5-1
J: TRBJ1-3
CDR3: CASSGGTGDGNTIYF

V: TRBV12-5
J: TRBJ2-3
CDR3: CASGFKFTDTQYF

V: TRBV4-2
J: TRBJ2-5
CDR3: CASSPQGLAGQETQYF

V: TRBV20-1
J: TRBJ2-7
CDR3: CSASSGGVSYEQYF

V: TRBV7-2
J: TRBJ2-5
CDR3: CASSLERISGGYQETQYF

V: TRBV7-3
J: TRBJ2-1
CDR3: CASSYNNEQFF

V: TRBV7-8
J: TRBJ1-3
CDR3: CASSRTARGGSGNTIYF

V: TRBV18
J: TRBJ2-2
CDR3: CASSPGTANTGELFF

V: TRBV19
J: TRBJ1-1
CDR3: CASSIVAGNTEAFF

V: TRBV6-5
J: TRBJ1-3
CDR3: CASNPDRSSGNTIYF

V: TRBV29-1
J: TRBJ1-2
CDR3: CSAEGGLGGYTF

V: TRBV11-2
J: TRBJ2-5
CDR3: CASSSLQGRETQYF

V: TRBV20-1
J: TRBJ1-5
CDR3: CSASFLGTGRNQPQHF

V: TRBV6-2/TRBV6-3
J: TRBJ2-1
CDR3: CASSLAAGGYNEQFF